This TCR beta chain was captured by sequencing in a study of blood T cell repertoires in COVID-19. Sequenced by immunoSEQ multiplex PCR; TCRdb stores in-frame clones only, minus some. Of 250,000 to 350,000 clones listed, around 89% are singletons. Looked up from germline, CDR1 is SGHNT and CDR2 is YYREEE (reference sequence). This CDR3 spans 14 amino acids. The V and J ends lost 4 bases and 4 bases respectively, with 12 bases between them. The receptor comes from a man aged 25-45 years with acute or convalescent COVID-19. Sequenced sample: peripheral blood. The chain links TRBV5-4 to TRBJ2-1, with D maybe TRBD1 (5 bases). This chain's CDR3 is CASSPRDRYNEQFF. CDR3 coding DNA: TGTGCCAGCAGCCCTAGAGACAGATACAATGAGCAGTTCTTC.